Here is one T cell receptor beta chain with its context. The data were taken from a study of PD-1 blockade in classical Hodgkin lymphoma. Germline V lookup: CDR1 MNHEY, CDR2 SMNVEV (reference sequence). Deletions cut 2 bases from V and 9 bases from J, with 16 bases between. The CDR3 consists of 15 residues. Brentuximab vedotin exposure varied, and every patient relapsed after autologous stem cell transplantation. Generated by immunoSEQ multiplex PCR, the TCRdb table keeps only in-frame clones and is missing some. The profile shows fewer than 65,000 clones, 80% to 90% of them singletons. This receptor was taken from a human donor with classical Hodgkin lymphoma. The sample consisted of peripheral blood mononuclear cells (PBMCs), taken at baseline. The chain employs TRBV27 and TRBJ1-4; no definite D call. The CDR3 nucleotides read TGTGCCAGCAGTTTACGGGATATGCCGGGCAAAAAACTGTTTTTT. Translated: CASSLRDMPGKKLFF.